This T cell receptor beta chain derives from a study of blood T cell repertoires in COVID-19 (dated by TCRdb to between 2020 and 2021). The study in broad terms: Collaborator samples came from the United States, Italy and Spain and covered acute and convalescent phases of COVID-19. The material from the prospective study consisted of cDNA or gDNA derived from T cells, B-cell-depleted T cells, or PBMCs. The dataset comprised deeply sampled blood TCRbeta repertoires from subjects exposed to, actively infected with, or recovered from COVID-19. A freely available public database, intended as a resource for researchers studying the immune response to SARS-CoV-2, is where the repertoires were released. Samples were obtained from the ongoing ImmuneRACE study (first 160 participants) and from about 1,300 subjects provided by 6 global collaborators. Sample metadata almost always included a de-identified subject ID, COVID-19 status, age in years and sex. Where available, HLA class I and class II types were taken from metadata supplied by the sample provider and were not determined by assay-based typing. Overall results and qualifications from the work: The amount of clinical and demographic metadata varied by source and participant and was provided uncurated.

TCRbeta CDR3 regions were amplified from genomic DNA using the immunoSEQ Assay, a bias-controlled multiplex PCR. The authors' analysis ran thus. Within the assay, amplification of reference gene primers was used to estimate how many nucleated cells each sample contained. To quantify the absolute abundance of each unique TCRbeta CDR3 rearrangement, sequence reads were collapsed and filtered. For each sample, productive Simpson clonality was calculated as the square root of Simpson's diversity index across productive rearrangements. TCRdb obtained this table from immuneACCESS and retained in-frame rearrangements with V and J assigned. These tables miss some clones; where compared with another copy, unresolved V genes account for less than half of the shortfall, and the remainder is unexplained. The V and J calls and clone size were taken over from that table, and D and trimming were inferred from the DNA. The sample table holds 150,000 to 200,000 clones, of which about four fifths were seen once. The ten biggest clones cover roughly 3% of the sample.

With respect to this clone: The antigen it binds to is not known. No much larger clone is present one base from it, and per-base qualities are unavailable.

Collaborating institutions collected whole blood in K2EDTA tubes following their own protocols. For TCRbeta analysis, collaborators shipped samples in one of three forms: frozen whole blood, isolated PBMCs, or DNA extracted from either of those sample types. The TCR was taken from a human donor with acute or convalescent COVID-19. The donor label of this sample is uncertain. Material for sequencing was peripheral blood.

In nucleotide form, the sequence is TGTGCCAGCTCACCACGAGGAGACGCAATCCAAGAGACCCAGTACTTC. Its protein is CASSPRGDAIQETQYF. The chain joins TRBV18 to TRBJ2-5, with the identity of the D gene unclear. The CDR3 has 16 amino acids, counting the end cysteine and phenylalanine. Only the CDR3 region is kept as DNA, spanning 48 bases read in frame from base 1. CDR1 and CDR2, per the germline V gene, are KGHSH and LQKENI. V is pared back by 1 base and J by 1 base, with 13 bases lying between the germline termini.